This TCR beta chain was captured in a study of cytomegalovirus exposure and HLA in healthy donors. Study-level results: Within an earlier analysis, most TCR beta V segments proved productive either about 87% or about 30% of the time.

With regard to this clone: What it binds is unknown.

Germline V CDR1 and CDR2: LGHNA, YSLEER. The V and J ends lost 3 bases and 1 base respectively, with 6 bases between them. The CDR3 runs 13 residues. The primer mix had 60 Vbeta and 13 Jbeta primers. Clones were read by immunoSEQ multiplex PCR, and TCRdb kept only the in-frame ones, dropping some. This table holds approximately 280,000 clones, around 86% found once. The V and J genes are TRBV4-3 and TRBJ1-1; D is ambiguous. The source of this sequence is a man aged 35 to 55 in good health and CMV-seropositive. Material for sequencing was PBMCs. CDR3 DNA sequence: TGCGCCAGCAGCCACCCAGGGAACACTGAAGCTTTCTTT. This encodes CASSHPGNTEAFF.